The entry below gives a single TCR beta chain sequence along with its context. Its antigen is unknown. This specimen comes from a study of T cell repertoires in cytomegalovirus infection. Study-level information: Both CMV infection and a matching HLA type were indicated by public TCR beta signatures.

V was trimmed by 7 bases and J by 5 bases, leaving 23 bases between them. Germline V CDR1 and CDR2: SQVTM, ANQGSEA. The CDR3 loop spans 15 amino acids. TCRdb processed the reads anew with MiXCR; each CDR3 protein has one entry. The table lists some 440,000 distinct CDR3 sequences, roughly a third of them singletons. Study results and caveats: Clonotype analysis showed dominance of the ex vivo response by HLA-C-restricted CMV-specific TCR beta clonotypes. Cumulative public TCR beta family frequency identified carriers of CMV plus the relevant HLA.

The chain uses TRBV29-1 and TRBJ2-5; D possibly matches TRBD1 or TRBD2 (5 bases each). The receptor comes from a human donor in good health (CMV status not recorded). Some clones in this sample may be carry-over from other donors' samples. The sample taken for sequencing was PBMCs. The DNA for the CDR3 is TGCAGCGGGGGGTCGCAGGCCGCTTGGGGGGAGACCCAGTACTTC. Translation: CSGGSQAAWGETQYF.